This TCR beta chain appears in the sequencing data of a study of cytomegalovirus exposure and HLA in healthy donors. Study findings and constraints: Prior analysis indicated that the majority of TCR beta V segments exhibited productivity approximately 87% or approximately 30% of the time. Several of the most significant clusters appeared linked to common viral pathogens, based on a later analysis. CMV serostatus was the only immune exposure information that was available.

PCR amplification relied on 60 Vbeta primers (plus 13 Jbeta primers). Per the original methods: Later, some 79 million unique TCR beta chains were counted in an analysis, and around 11 million of them were shared. Using immunoSEQ multiplex PCR, the repertoire was profiled, and TCRdb retains in-frame clones only, with some absent. V and J calls and clone size are those listed in that table; D and trimming were worked out from the DNA. Here the sample spans roughly 190,000 clones, 60% to 85% being singletons. Regarding this clone: Its antigen remains unknown.

The germline CDR1 and CDR2 sequences are LGHNA and YSLEER. With 0 bases removed from V and 4 bases from J, the gap between germline ends came to 16 bases. The CDR3 runs to 18 residues. The V and J genes are TRBV4-3 and TRBJ2-6; a weak D match, TRBD1 (6 bases). Sequenced material: PBMCs. The source of this sequence is a woman aged 18-29 years in good health and CMV-seronegative. For the CDR3, the DNA is TGCGCCAGCAGCCAAGATCGGCCTGGGACATACGGGGCCAACGTCCTGACTTTC. It is translated as CASSQDRPGTYGANVLTF.